A single sample gave rise to the 17 T cell receptor beta chains below, sequenced in a study of blood T cell repertoires in COVID-19. Repertoires were generated with immunoSEQ multiplex PCR, while TCRdb's copy carries only in-frame clones and drops some. The sample has 95,000 to 100,000 clones; approximately 81% are singletons. Sequencing used peripheral blood. These receptors came from a woman in her seventies with active or convalescent COVID-19.

CDR3 nucleotides: TGCGCCAGCAGCTTGGGCCGCGTCGGGAGGATCACAGATACGCAGTATTTT. As protein: CASSLGRVGRITDTQYF. This chain uses TRBV5-1 with TRBJ2-3, with 7 bases matching TRBD2. Trimming at V came to 0 bases and at J to 2 bases, leaving 9 bases not matched to a gene. CDR3 length: 17 amino acids. CDR1 SGHRS and CDR2 YFSETQ come from the germline V gene.

V usage is TRBV6-6 and J usage is TRBJ2-1; 10 bases align to TRBD1. V shed 3 bases and J 5 bases; nucleotides not matched to a gene: 4. CDR3 length equals 15 residues. Germline loops: CDR1 MNHNY, CDR2 SVGAGI (reference sequence). CDR3 bases: TGTGCCAGCAGTTATAGGGACAGGGGCGACAATGAGCAGTTCTTC. Amino acids: CASSYRDRGDNEQFF.

The chain recombines TRBV24-1 with TRBJ2-5, with TRBD1 identical over 7 bases. V lost 3 bases, J lost 5 bases, and 5 bases stayed unmatched. The V gene's germline CDR1 is KGHDR and CDR2 SFDVKD. CDR3 length: 14 amino acids. CDR3 DNA sequence: TGTGCCACCAGTGATACCACAGGGGTGGAGACCCAGTACTTC. Protein product: CATSDTTGVETQYF.

This clone was detected once. The chain carries TRBV28 and TRBJ2-7; the match to TRBD2 covers 8 bases. The germline gives CDR1 MDHEN, CDR2 SYDVKM. This CDR3 is 16 amino acids long. V lost 4 bases to trimming and J lost 5 bases; unmatched junction nucleotides: 13. CDR3 residues: CASSSIAGTRGNEQYF. The CDR3 coding sequence is TGTGCCAGCAGTTCCATAGCGGGAACAAGAGGGAACGAGCAGTACTTC.

V usage is TRBV28 and J usage is TRBJ1-2, with a possible D match to TRBD1 (6 bases). CDR3 length: 15 residues. Trimming removed 4 bases at V and 0 bases at J, with 12 bases between. The germline CDR1 and CDR2 sequences are MDHEN and SYDVKM. Written as DNA, the CDR3 is TGTGCCAGCAGTTCTTTTTGGACAGCTAACTATGGCTACACCTTC. It is translated as CASSSFWTANYGYTF.

The J gene is TRBJ1-5, the V gene TRBV7-2; D is possibly TRBD1 (5 bases). Deletions cut 1 base from V and 7 bases from J, with 17 bases between. This CDR3 comprises 16 residues. Per germline, CDR1 SGHTA and CDR2 FQGNSA. Here the CDR3 reads CASSLEWQGGRQPQHF. In nucleotides, the CDR3 is TGTGCCAGCAGCTTAGAATGGCAGGGAGGGCGACAGCCCCAGCATTTT.

The J gene is TRBJ2-1, the V gene TRBV3-1 (or the pseudogene TRBV3-2), with a weak D call TRBD2 (6 bases). The CDR3 length is 13 residues. Trimming removed 3 bases at V and 9 bases at J, with 12 bases between. Per germline, CDR1 LGHDT and CDR2 YNNKEL (reference sequence). The CDR3 loop is CASSQRTKGEQFF. The CDR3 DNA is TGTGCCAGCAGCCAGCGGACTAAGGGTGAGCAGTTCTTC.

The chain links TRBV6-6 to TRBJ2-5; 7 positions agree with TRBD2. Germline CDR1 and CDR2: MNHNY and SVGAGI (reference sequence). CDR3 length: 14 amino acids. J gave up 2 bases and V 6 bases, and 6 bases lay outside the gene matches. Here the CDR3 DNA reads TGTGCCAGCAGGACTAGCCTAAAACAAGAGACCCAGTACTTC. Translated: CASRTSLKQETQYF.

V gene TRBV5-1 combines with J gene TRBJ1-4; 7 bases line up with TRBD1. This CDR3 is 14 amino acids long. With V trimmed by 5 bases and J by 8 bases, 9 bases remained unmatched. CDR1 is SGHRS and CDR2 is YFSETQ in the germline V gene. CDR3 nucleotide sequence: TGCGCCAGCAGACAAGGGGGCGCCGGAGAAAAACTGTTTTTT. Its translation is CASRQGGAGEKLFF.

The genes are TRBV2 and TRBJ2-5; 12 bases are shared with TRBD2. Germline-derived CDR1 and CDR2 are SNHLY and FYNNEI. The CDR3 contains 14 residues. Germline trimming cut 4 bases from V and 12 bases from J; bases unmatched to any gene: 9. The CDR3 coding sequence is TGTGCCAGCAGTGCAGGCCTAGCGGGGGGGCCAAAGTACTTC. This translates into CASSAGLAGGPKYF.

The chain combines TRBV4-2 with TRBJ2-3; D remains ambiguous. In germline, CDR1 is LGHNA, CDR2 YNFKEQ. V lost 0 bases to trimming and J lost 3 bases, with 10 bases between them. This CDR3 is built from 15 residues. CDR3 coding DNA: TGTGCCAGCAGCCAAGATTGGAGCGAAACAGATACGCAGTATTTT. This translates into CASSQDWSETDTQYF.

This clone was counted once. The CDR3 sequence: CASSQDPPGGSGGEDTQYF. The CDR3, as DNA: TGCGCCAGCAGCCAAGATCCTCCGGGTGGTAGCGGGGGGGAGGATACGCAGTATTTT. The chain links TRBV4-3 to TRBJ2-3; 11 nucleotides agree with TRBD2. Germline V gene lookup returns CDR1 LGHNA and CDR2 YSLEER. V lost 0 bases, J lost 6 bases, and 14 bases stayed unmatched. The length of the CDR3 is 19 residues.

This rearrangement joins TRBV9 to TRBJ2-6; weak D call: TRBD2 (5 bases). The V gene's germline CDR1 is SGDLS and CDR2 YYNGEE. Trimming left V 0 bases short and J 0 bases short, with 13 bases between. This CDR3 comprises 18 residues. The CDR3 nucleotides read TGTGCCAGCAGCGTAGAGGTCGGGGTGCCCTCTGGGGCCAACGTCCTGACTTTC. Residues: CASSVEVGVPSGANVLTF.

V and J are TRBV27 and TRBJ2-7; 8 bases fit TRBD1. Germline assignment: CDR1 MNHEY and CDR2 SMNVEV (reference sequence). After removal of 8 bases from V and 1 base from J, the junction contained 7 bases not matched to a gene. The CDR3 sequence is 14 residues long. CDR3 DNA sequence: TGTGCCAGCCGAGGGACAGGTGGGTCCTACGAGCAGTACTTC. This gives the protein CASRGTGGSYEQYF.

The chain employs TRBV28 and TRBJ2-1; possible D gene TRBD1, 6 bases. The V gene lost 5 bases and the J gene lost 5 bases, with 10 bases spanning the gap. The CDR3 is made up of 13 amino acids. Germline CDR1 is MDHEN and CDR2 is SYDVKM. The CDR3 loop reads CASSQGNDNEQFF. The CDR3 DNA reads TGTGCCAGCAGTCAGGGGAACGACAATGAGCAGTTCTTC.

The J gene is TRBJ2-1, the V gene TRBV9; 10 bases line up with TRBD2. Germline assignment: CDR1 SGDLS and CDR2 YYNGEE. This CDR3 spans 14 amino acids. The V segment lost 3 bases and the J segment 11 bases; nucleotides outside the gene matches: 8. This CDR3 is CASSDLAGEGKQFF. The CDR3, as DNA: TGTGCCAGCAGCGACCTAGCGGGAGAGGGGAAGCAGTTCTTC.

The chain carries TRBV28 and TRBJ2-1, with 11 bases aligning to TRBD2. After removal of 6 bases from V and 1 base from J, the junction contained 8 bases not matched to a gene. The CDR3 is 17 amino acids. CDR1 is MDHEN, CDR2 SYDVKM, per germline. The CDR3 DNA reads TGTGCCAGCAGAGGGCTAGCGGGAGGTGGTTCCTACAATGAGCAGTTCTTC. Protein product: CASRGLAGGGSYNEQFF. Together with reference TRBV28 and TRBJ2-1, the CDR3 gives the full variable domain: DVKVTQSSRYLVKRTGEKVFLECVQDMDHENMFWYRQDPGLGLRLIYFSYDVKMKEKGDIPEGYSVSREKKERFSLILESASTNQTSMYLCASRGLAGGGSYNEQFFGPGTRLTVL.